The 3 T cell receptor beta chains in this list originate from one sample, sequenced in a study of blood T cell repertoires in COVID-19. TCRdb's table, derived via immunoSEQ multiplex PCR, lists solely in-frame clones and lacks some. This table holds around 120,000 clones, about 87% found once. The sequencing sample was made of peripheral blood. The source of these receptors is a woman between 70 and 85 years old with acute or convalescent COVID-19.

The chain uses TRBV7-9 and TRBJ2-1; perhaps TRBD1 as D (5 bases). V shed 6 bases and J shed 8 bases, with 14 bases lying between them. CDR3 length: 13 residues. Germline CDR1 SEHNR, CDR2 FQNEAQ (reference sequence). CDR3 sequence: CASRVEGAHEQFF. As DNA, the CDR3 is TGTGCCAGCAGGGTCGAAGGGGCCCATGAGCAGTTCTTC.

The CDR3 nucleotides read TGTGCCAGCAGCGTAGAAGGGGTTAGTGAAGCTTTCTTT. Its translation: CASSVEGVSEAFF. The chain recombines TRBV9 with TRBJ1-1; a possible D gene is TRBD1 (5 bases). The CDR3 loop spans 13 amino acids. Germline V gives CDR1 SGDLS, CDR2 YYNGEE. V was pared by 0 bases and J by 7 bases, with 10 bases between.

The chain carries TRBV5-6 and TRBJ1-2; D may be TRBD1 (5 bases). Germline V gene data show CDR1 as SGHDT and CDR2 as YYEEEE. The CDR3 runs 15 residues. V was trimmed by 4 bases and J by 1 base, leaving 14 bases between them. CDR3 loop: CASSLNAGNNYGYTF. The CDR3 nucleotides read TGTGCCAGCAGCCTAAACGCAGGGAATAACTATGGCTACACCTTC.